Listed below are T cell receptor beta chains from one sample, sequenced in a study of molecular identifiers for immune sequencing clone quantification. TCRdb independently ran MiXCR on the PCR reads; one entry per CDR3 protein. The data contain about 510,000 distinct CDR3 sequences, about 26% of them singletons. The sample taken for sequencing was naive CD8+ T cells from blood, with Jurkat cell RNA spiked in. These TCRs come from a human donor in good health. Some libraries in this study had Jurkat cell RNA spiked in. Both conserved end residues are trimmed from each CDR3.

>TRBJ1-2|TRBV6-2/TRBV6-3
ASTRSPNYGYT
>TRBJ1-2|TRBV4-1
ASSQDLSGRGPYGYT
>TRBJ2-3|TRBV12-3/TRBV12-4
ASSLGPPGGVTDTQY
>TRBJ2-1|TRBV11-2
ARSLDPGQGNNEQF
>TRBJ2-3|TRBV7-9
ASSPPFRVRGY
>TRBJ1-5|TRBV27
ASSLSSSQPQQ
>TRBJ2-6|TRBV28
ASSLAGFSGANVLT
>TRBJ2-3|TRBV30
AWSGGGRVVSTDTQY
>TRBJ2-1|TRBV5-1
ASSLGWNNEQF
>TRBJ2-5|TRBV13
ASTPGHRGGETQY
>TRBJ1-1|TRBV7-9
ASSLIDPSGAF
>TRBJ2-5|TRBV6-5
ASREARTHQETQY
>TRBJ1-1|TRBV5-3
ASSLSLSGGTEAF
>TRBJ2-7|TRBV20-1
SANPAHSYEQY
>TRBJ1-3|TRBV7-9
ASSSTAVPIPFSGNTIY
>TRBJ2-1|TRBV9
ASSVAPEEKFYGNEQF
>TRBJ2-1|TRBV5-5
ASTSRRGLNSYNEQF
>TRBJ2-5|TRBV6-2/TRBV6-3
ASSYWVGPVGREEETQY
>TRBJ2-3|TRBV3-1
ASSPYSDTQY
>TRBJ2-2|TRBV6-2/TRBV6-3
ASRITPPGELF
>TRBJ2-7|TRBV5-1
ASSGGPGGVWGYEQY
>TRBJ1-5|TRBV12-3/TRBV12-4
ASSFEFNQPQH
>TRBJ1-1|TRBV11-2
ASSLFTGGTEAF
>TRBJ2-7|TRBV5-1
ASSLDYGSSYEQY
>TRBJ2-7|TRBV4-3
ASGPEEHSYEQY
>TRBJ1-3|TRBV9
ASSLWTEDTIY